A selection of T cell receptor beta chains follows, all from one sample in a study of blood T cell repertoires in COVID-19. Profiled with immunoSEQ multiplex PCR; TCRdb holds only in-frame clones, not every one. The repertoire holds more than 350,000 clones, over 75% seen once, with around 1% in the top ten. Sequencing was carried out using PBMCs or T cells enriched from blood (not recorded which). The receptors derive from a man between 18 and 35 years old who had recovered from COVID-19. CDR3s include the opening cysteine and the closing phenylalanine or tryptophan. A D gene is named only where the DNA matches it firmly.

TRBJ1-1 | 14 | NA | TRBV6-2/TRBV6-3 | CASSYVGGITEAFF | TGTGCCAGCAGTTACGTAGGGGGTATAACTGAAGCTTTCTTT
TRBJ2-7 | 15 | TRBD2 | TRBV6-5 | CASSYSRDYPNEQYF | TGTGCCAGCAGTTACTCTCGGGACTACCCCAACGAGCAGTACTTC
TRBJ1-3 | 15 | NA | TRBV20-1 | CSASRGGTLGNTIYF | TGCAGTGCTAGTCGAGGGGGAACTCTTGGAAACACCATATATTTT
TRBJ2-5 | 14 | NA | TRBV2 | CASSESLYQETQYF | TGTGCCAGCAGTGAATCGTTGTACCAAGAGACCCAGTACTTC
TRBJ1-1 | 15 | NA | TRBV6-5 | CASSYSPYLNTEAFF | TGTGCCAGCAGTTACTCGCCTTACTTGAACACTGAAGCTTTCTTT
TRBJ2-1 | 19 | TRBD2 | TRBV5-1 | CASSLAGGGPGSSYNEQFF | TGCGCCAGCAGCTTGGCGGGAGGAGGTCCAGGGAGCTCCTACAATGAGCAGTTCTTC
TRBJ1-3 | 16 | NA | TRBV7-6 | CASSQSTGLGGNTIYF | TGTGCCAGCAGCCAAAGCACAGGGTTGGGTGGAAACACCATATATTTT
TRBJ2-3 | 14 | NA | TRBV5-1 | CASSLVVQADTQYF | TGCGCCAGCAGCTTGGTAGTTCAAGCAGATACGCAGTATTTT
TRBJ2-6 | 15 | NA | TRBV19 | CASRASYSGANVLTF | TGTGCCAGTAGGGCAAGTTACTCTGGGGCCAACGTCCTGACTTTC
TRBJ2-5 | 13 | NA | TRBV29-1 | CSVEGQRQETQYF | TGCAGCGTTGAGGGGCAGAGACAAGAGACCCAGTACTTC
TRBJ2-1 | 16 | NA | TRBV11-2 | CASSLNGRGYYNEQFF | TGTGCCAGCAGCTTAAATGGCAGGGGATACTACAATGAGCAGTTCTTC
TRBJ2-7 | 13 | TRBD1 | TRBV5-1 | CASSPGTEQEQYF | TGCGCCAGCAGCCCGGGGACAGAACAAGAGCAGTACTTC